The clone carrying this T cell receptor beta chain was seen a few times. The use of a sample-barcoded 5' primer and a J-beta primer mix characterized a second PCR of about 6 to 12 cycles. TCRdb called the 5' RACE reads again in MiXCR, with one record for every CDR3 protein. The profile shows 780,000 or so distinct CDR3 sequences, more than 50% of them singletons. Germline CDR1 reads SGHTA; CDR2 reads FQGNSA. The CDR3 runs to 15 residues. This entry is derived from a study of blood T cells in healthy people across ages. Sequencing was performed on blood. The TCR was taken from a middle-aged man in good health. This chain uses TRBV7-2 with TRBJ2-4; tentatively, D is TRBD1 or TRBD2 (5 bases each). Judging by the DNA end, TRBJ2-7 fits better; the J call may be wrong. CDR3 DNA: TGTGCCAGCAGCTTAGGACCAGGGAGAATTTACGAGCAGTACTTC. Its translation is CASSLGPGRIYEQYF.